The entry below describes one T cell receptor beta chain. In its sample, this clone was seen a few times. Its antigen remains unidentified. The input lacks base qualities; no much larger clone sits a single base away. Patients with autoimmune disease history or receiving systemic immunosuppression were excluded from the trial. Peripheral blood for TCR sequencing was collected from all dose cohorts at baseline, on cycle 4 day 1, and on cycle 7 day 1. Samples were obtained from an open-label, multicenter, first-in-human phase I dose-escalation trial of ivuxolimab. The trial enrolled adults with locally advanced or metastatic head and neck squamous cell, hepatocellular, melanoma or renal cell carcinoma. Before TCR sequencing, CD4+ T cells and CD8+ T cells from peripheral blood were sorted into separate populations. This sample was included in a study of OX40 agonist ivuxolimab in advanced cancers. Looking at the study overall: The costimulatory receptor OX40 (CD134) was targeted by ivuxolimab, a fully human IgG2 agonistic monoclonal antibody. Three dose-escalation patients achieved partial responses, one with hepatocellular carcinoma and two with cutaneous melanoma. The dose-escalation cohort was about 86% male with a mean age of about 58 years, ranging from 23 to 79. The point of sequencing TCRbeta in the periphery was to test whether ivuxolimab changed TCR sequence diversity and drove clonal T-cell expansion. Prior anti-PD-1, anti-PD-L1 or anti-CTLA-4 therapy was permitted, and checkpoint inhibitors had been received by 30% to 40% of dose-escalation patients. The paper describes the monotherapy dose-escalation part (N of about 54 patients) of the phase I trial of ivuxolimab. Intravenous ivuxolimab was administered to patients every 2 weeks at six dose levels: 0.01, 0.1, 0.3, 1.5, 3 and 10 mg/kg. Of the roughly 54 dose-escalation patients, hepatocellular carcinoma was present in approximately 20, melanoma in roughly 15, renal cell carcinoma in 9 and head and neck cancer in 9.

The germline V gene (reference sequence) provides CDR1 LNHDA and CDR2 SQIVND. Relative to germline, V is 6 bases shorter and J is 7 bases shorter, with 15 bases between their ends. The CDR3 starts with the cysteine, ends with the phenylalanine, and has 13 residues. Only the CDR3 DNA is retained, 39 bases long and in frame from the first base. Genomic DNA was extracted from sorted cells for sequencing of the TCRbeta CDR3 region. TCRbeta CDR3 regions were sequenced using the immunoSEQ Assay. Imported from immuneACCESS, the table was reduced by TCRdb to in-frame sequences with V and J called. These copies leave out some clones; in studies compared against another copy, an unresolved V gene accounts for under half, and the cause of the remainder is not known. In all, the sample holds over 50,000 clones, and around 92% of those were seen once. Jointly, the top ten make up over 20% of the sample. Broader findings and caveats from the paper: Low levels of normalized T-cell clonal expansion were also seen in some patients who did not respond. The antigen specificity of the peripheral T cells that underwent clonal expansion was not determined. Partial responders in the 0.1-3.0 mg/kg groups had among the lowest normalized peripheral clonal expansion, especially among CD8+ T cells. After ivuxolimab, expanded clones were on average more numerous among CD8+ T cells than among CD4+ T cells. At doses of 0.1 to 3.0 mg/kg, clonal expansion of both CD4+ and CD8+ blood T cells was observed from baseline to week 6.

The sequence came from an adult with an advanced solid tumor such as melanoma, head and neck, liver or kidney cancer. The specimen comprised CD4+ or CD8+ T cells sorted from blood, sampled in a trial of the OX40 agonist ivuxolimab. The V and J genes are TRBV19 and TRBJ1-1, with the identity of the D gene unclear. The CDR3 protein: CASRLAGWGEAFF. In nucleotides, the sequence is TGTGCCAGTAGGCTTGCCGGGTGGGGTGAAGCTTTCTTT.